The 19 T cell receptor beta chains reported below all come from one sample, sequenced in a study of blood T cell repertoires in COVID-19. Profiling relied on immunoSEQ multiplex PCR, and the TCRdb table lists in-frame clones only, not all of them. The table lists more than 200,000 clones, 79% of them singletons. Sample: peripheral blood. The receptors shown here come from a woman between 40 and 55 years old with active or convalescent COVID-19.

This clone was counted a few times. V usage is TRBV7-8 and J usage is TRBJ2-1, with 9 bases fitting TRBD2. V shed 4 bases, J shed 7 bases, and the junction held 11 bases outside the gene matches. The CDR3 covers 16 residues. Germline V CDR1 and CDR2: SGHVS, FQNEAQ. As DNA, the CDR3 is TGTGCCAGCAGCTCGCCCGGCGGGGGGGCAAGTAATGAGCAGTTCTTC. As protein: CASSSPGGGASNEQFF.

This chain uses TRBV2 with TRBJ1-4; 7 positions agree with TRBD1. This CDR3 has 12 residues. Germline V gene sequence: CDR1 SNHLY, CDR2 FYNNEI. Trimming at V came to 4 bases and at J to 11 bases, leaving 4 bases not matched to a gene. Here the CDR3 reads CASSVQDRKLFF. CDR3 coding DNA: TGTGCCAGCAGTGTGCAGGACAGGAAACTGTTTTTT.

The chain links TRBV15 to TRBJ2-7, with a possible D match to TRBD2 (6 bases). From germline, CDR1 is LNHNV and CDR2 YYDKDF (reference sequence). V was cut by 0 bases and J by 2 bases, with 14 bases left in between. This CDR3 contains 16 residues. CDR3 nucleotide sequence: TGTGCCACCAGCAGAGATGGAGGGGATATCCCCTACGAGCAGTACTTC. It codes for CATSRDGGDIPYEQYF.

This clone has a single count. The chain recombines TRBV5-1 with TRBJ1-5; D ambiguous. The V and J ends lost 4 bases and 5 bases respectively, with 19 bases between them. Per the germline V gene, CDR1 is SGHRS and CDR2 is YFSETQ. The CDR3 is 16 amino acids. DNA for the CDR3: TGCGCCAGCAGCCCCTACGGCCTACGGGGTGATCAGCCCCAGCATTTT. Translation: CASSPYGLRGDQPQHF.

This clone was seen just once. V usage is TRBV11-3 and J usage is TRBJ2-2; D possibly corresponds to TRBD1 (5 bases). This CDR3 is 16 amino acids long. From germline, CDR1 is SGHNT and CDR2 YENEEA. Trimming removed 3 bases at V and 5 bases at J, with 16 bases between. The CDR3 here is CASSLVQGKNTGELFF. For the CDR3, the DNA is TGTGCCAGCAGCTTGGTGCAGGGAAAGAATACCGGGGAGCTGTTTTTT.

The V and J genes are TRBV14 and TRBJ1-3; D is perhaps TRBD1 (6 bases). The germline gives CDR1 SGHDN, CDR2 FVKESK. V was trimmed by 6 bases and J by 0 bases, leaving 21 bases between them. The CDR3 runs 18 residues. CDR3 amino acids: CASSRKPGTPSSGNTIYF. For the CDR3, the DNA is TGTGCCAGCAGTCGAAAACCCGGGACACCGAGCTCTGGAAACACCATATATTTT.

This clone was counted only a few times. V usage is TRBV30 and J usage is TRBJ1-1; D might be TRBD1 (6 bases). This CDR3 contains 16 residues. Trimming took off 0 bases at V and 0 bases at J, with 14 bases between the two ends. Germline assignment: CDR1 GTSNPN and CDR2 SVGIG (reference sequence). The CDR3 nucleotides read TGTGCCTGGAGTGTAGGTTCAGGGGATATGAACACTGAAGCTTTCTTT. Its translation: CAWSVGSGDMNTEAFF.

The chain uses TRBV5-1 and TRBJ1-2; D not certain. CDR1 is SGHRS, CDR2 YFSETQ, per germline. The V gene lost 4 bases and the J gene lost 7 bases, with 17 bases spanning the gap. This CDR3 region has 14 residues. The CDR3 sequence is CASSPGVSGGGYTF. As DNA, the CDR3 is TGCGCCAGCAGCCCCGGGGTCTCGGGAGGTGGCTACACCTTC.

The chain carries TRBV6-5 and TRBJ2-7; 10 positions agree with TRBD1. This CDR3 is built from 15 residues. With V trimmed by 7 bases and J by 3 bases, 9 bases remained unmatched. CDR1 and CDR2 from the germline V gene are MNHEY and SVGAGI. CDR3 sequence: CASIDTGTGVYEQYF. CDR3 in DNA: TGTGCCAGCATCGACACCGGGACAGGGGTCTACGAGCAGTACTTC.

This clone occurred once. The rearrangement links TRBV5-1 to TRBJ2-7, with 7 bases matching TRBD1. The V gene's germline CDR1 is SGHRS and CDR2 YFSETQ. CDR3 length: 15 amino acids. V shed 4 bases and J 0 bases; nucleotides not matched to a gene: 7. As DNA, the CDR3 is TGCGCCAGCAGCCAGGGACAGAGGACCTCCTACGAGCAGTACTTC. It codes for CASSQGQRTSYEQYF.

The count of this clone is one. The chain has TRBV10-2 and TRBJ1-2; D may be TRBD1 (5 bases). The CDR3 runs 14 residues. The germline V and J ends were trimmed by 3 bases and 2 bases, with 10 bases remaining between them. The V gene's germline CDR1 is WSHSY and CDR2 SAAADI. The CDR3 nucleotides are TGCGCCAGCAGTGACGCCAGGGCGAACTATGGCTACACCTTC. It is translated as CASSDARANYGYTF.

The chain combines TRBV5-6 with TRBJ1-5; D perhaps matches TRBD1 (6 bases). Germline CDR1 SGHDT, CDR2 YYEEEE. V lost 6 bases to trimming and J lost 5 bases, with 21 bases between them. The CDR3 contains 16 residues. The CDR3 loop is CASTSRKGDTYQPQHF. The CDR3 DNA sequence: TGTGCCAGCACGTCCCGAAAGGGGGACACCTATCAGCCCCAGCATTTT.

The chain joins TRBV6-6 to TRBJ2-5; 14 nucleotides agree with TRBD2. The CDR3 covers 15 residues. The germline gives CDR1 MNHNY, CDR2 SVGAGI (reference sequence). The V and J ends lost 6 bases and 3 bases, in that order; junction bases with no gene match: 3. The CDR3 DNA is TGTGCCAGCAGCCTGACTAGCGGGGGGGAAGAGACCCAGTACTTC. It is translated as CASSLTSGGEETQYF.

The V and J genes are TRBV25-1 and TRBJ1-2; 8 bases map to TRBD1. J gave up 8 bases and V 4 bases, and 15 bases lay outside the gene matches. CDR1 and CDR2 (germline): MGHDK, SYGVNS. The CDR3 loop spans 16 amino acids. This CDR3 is CASSVPWVGRGQGYTF. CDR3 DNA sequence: TGTGCCAGCAGTGTTCCGTGGGTGGGCAGGGGGCAAGGCTACACCTTC.

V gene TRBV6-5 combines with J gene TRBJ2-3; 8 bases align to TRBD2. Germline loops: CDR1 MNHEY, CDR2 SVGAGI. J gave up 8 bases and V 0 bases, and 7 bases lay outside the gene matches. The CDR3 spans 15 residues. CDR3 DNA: TGTGCCAGCAGTTACTCACGGGGGGGCCTTGGTACGCAGTATTTT. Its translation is CASSYSRGGLGTQYF.

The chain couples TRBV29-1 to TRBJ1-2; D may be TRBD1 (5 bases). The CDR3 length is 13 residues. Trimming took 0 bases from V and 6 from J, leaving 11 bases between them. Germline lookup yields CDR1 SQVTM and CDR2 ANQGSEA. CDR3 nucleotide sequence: TGCAGCGTTGAAGATCGTCAGGGCCATGGCTACACCTTC. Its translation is CSVEDRQGHGYTF.

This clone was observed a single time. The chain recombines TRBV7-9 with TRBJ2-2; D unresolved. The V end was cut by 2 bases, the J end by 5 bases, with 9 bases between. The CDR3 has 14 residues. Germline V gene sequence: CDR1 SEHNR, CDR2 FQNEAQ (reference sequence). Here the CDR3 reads CASSLITGTGELFF. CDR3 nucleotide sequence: TGTGCCAGCAGCTTAATTACGGGTACCGGGGAGCTGTTTTTT.

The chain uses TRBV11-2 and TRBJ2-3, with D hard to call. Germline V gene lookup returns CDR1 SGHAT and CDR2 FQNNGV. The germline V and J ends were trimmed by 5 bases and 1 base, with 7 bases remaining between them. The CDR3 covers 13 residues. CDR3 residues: CASSPVGTDTQYF. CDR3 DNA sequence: TGTGCCAGCAGCCCGGTGGGCACAGATACGCAGTATTTT. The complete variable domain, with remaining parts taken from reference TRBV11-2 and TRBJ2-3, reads EAGVAQSPRYKIIEKRQSVAFWCNPISGHATLYWYQQILGQGPKLLIQFQNNGVVDDSQLPKDRFSAERLKGVDSTLKIQPAKLEDSAVYLCASSPVGTDTQYFGPGTRLTVL.

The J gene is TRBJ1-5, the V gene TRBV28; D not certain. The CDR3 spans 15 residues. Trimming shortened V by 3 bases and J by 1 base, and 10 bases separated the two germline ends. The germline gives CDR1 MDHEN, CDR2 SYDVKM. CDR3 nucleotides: TGTGCCAGCAGTTTTGGCGGGATGAGCAATCAGCCCCAGCATTTT. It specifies CASSFGGMSNQPQHF.